These 30 T cell receptor beta chains were all obtained from the same sample, sequenced in a study of Ad26.COV2.S vaccination and SARS-CoV-2 variants. Generated by immunoSEQ multiplex PCR, the TCRdb table keeps only in-frame clones and is missing some. The sample shows about 680,000 clones, around 92% of them seen only once. This sample's treatment: about 20 received Ad26.COV2.S at low or high dose, single or two shots; several received placebo; per-sample allocation not given. Specimens were obtained on day 63 following the first vaccine or placebo injection. Sequences were derived from peripheral blood, sampled in a trial of Ad26.COV2.S vaccine versus placebo. The receptors were sampled from a person aged 18-60 years who received the Ad26.COV2.S COVID-19 vaccine or a placebo.

The rearrangement links TRBV6-5 to TRBJ2-7, with TRBD2 matching over 11 bases. Germline CDR1 MNHEY, CDR2 SVGAGI. The CDR3 length is 13 residues. V gave up 6 bases and J gave up 3 bases; unmatched junction bases: 1. The CDR3 sequence: CASRTSGVYEQYF. Here the CDR3 DNA reads TGTGCCAGCAGGACTAGCGGGGTCTACGAGCAGTACTTC.

Only a few counts were recorded for this clone. The sample holds other DNA sequences that translate to the same CDR3. This chain joins TRBV6-5 and TRBJ1-1; no firm D call. Trimming stripped 0 bases from V and 1 base from J, with 6 bases between. The CDR3 is made up of 14 amino acids. Germline V gives CDR1 MNHEY, CDR2 SVGAGI. The CDR3: CASSYSHRNTEAFF. CDR3 coding DNA: TGTGCCAGCAGTTACTCACACAGGAACACTGAAGCTTTCTTT.

V and J are TRBV6-1 and TRBJ1-5; D not certain. CDR1 is MNHNS and CDR2 is SASEGT in the germline V gene. V gave up 1 base and J gave up 7 bases, with 20 bases separating them. CDR3 size: 17 residues. Here the CDR3 reads CASSEGWRGRTFQPQHF. CDR3 DNA: TGTGCCAGCAGTGAAGGCTGGCGGGGAAGAACGTTCCAGCCCCAGCATTTT.

This clone has just a few counts. The chain carries TRBV11-2 and TRBJ2-7; D call uncertain. V was pared by 4 bases and J by 3 bases, with 7 bases between. This CDR3 region has 12 residues. The V gene's germline CDR1 is SGHAT and CDR2 FQNNGV. For the CDR3, the DNA is TGTGCCAGCAGCTCGCCCTACTACGAGCAGTACTTC. Translated: CASSSPYYEQYF.

V usage is TRBV11-3 and J usage is TRBJ2-1; D not certain. The V and J ends lost 1 base and 1 base respectively, with 8 bases between them. CDR1 SGHNT and CDR2 YENEEA come from the germline V gene. This CDR3 comprises 15 residues. Here the CDR3 DNA reads TGTGCCAGCAGCTTAGTCGGGCAGTCCTACAATGAGCAGTTCTTC. It codes for CASSLVGQSYNEQFF.

The genes are TRBV12-5 and TRBJ1-5; D remains ambiguous. The CDR3 contains 16 residues. The V end was cut by 0 bases, the J end by 2 bases, with 11 bases between. Germline V gives CDR1 LGHNT, CDR2 FRNRAP. CDR3 residues: CASGLVQAGGNQPQHF. The CDR3 DNA sequence: TGTGCTAGTGGTTTGGTGCAGGCCGGGGGCAATCAGCCCCAGCATTTT. Supplemented by reference TRBV12-5 and TRBJ1-5, the full variable domain reads DARVTQTPRHKVTEMGQEVTMRCQPILGHNTVFWYRQTMMQGLELLAYFRNRAPLDDSGMPKDRFSAEMPDATLATLKIQPSEPRDSAVYFCASGLVQAGGNQPQHFGDGTRLSIL.

The chain has TRBV6-5 and TRBJ2-7, with D possibly being TRBD2 (6 bases). Trimming took 6 bases from V and 2 from J, leaving 14 bases between them. This CDR3 comprises 14 residues. Germline CDR1 MNHEY, CDR2 SVGAGI. CDR3 nucleotide sequence: TGTGCCAGCAGGTGGCAGGGAGGACCCTACGAGCAGTACTTC. Translated: CASRWQGGPYEQYF.

This clone was recorded a few times. V is TRBV5-4 and J is TRBJ1-2, with D hard to call. The CDR3 covers 14 residues. Germline CDR1 SGHNT, CDR2 YYREEE (reference sequence). The V end lost 3 bases, the J end lost 7 bases, and 16 bases lay between the germline ends. The CDR3 reads CASSSAGEAVGYTF. The CDR3, as DNA: TGTGCCAGCAGCTCTGCTGGGGAAGCGGTTGGCTACACCTTC.

With regard to this clone: In the same sample, other DNA sequences code for this CDR3. This sequence joins TRBV5-4 and TRBJ2-1, with D hard to call. The V end lost 0 bases, the J end lost 9 bases, and 4 bases lay between the germline ends. The CDR3 extends over 11 amino acids. Germline V gives CDR1 SGHNT, CDR2 YYREEE (reference sequence). The DNA of the CDR3 is TGTGCCAGCAGCTTGGATAGTGAGCAGTTCTTC. Its protein is CASSLDSEQFF.

CDR3 sequence: CASSSWTSGSYEQYF. Written as DNA, the CDR3 is TGTGCCAGCAGCTCATGGACTAGCGGATCCTACGAGCAGTACTTC. The chain links TRBV5-4 to TRBJ2-7; 10 bases are a match to TRBD2. The V gene end was trimmed by 3 bases and the J gene end by 1 base; junction bases not matched to a gene: 4. This CDR3 has 15 residues. The germline V gene has CDR1 SGHNT and CDR2 YYREEE (reference sequence).

J is TRBJ2-1 and V is TRBV7-3; TRBD2 matches at 9 bases. Germline loops: CDR1 SGHTA, CDR2 FQGTGA. V lost 0 bases, J lost 6 bases, and 12 bases stayed unmatched. The CDR3 is 18 residues long. In DNA, the CDR3 is TGTGCCAGCAGCTTAACGGGGTCGGGTCTAGCGGGGCGCAATGAGCAGTTCTTC. It encodes CASSLTGSGLAGRNEQFF.

The rearrangement uses TRBV29-1 and TRBJ1-5; D perhaps matches TRBD1 (6 bases). The CDR3 length is 12 residues. The ends were cut back, 7 bases at V and 5 bases at J, with 12 bases in the middle. Germline V CDR1 and CDR2: SQVTM, ANQGSEA. This CDR3 reads CSAAQGDQPQHF. CDR3 in DNA: TGCAGCGCCGCACAGGGAGATCAGCCCCAGCATTTT.

This chain joins TRBV7-2 and TRBJ2-1, with D possibly matching TRBD2 (5 bases). The CDR3 is made up of 16 amino acids. The ends were cut back, 5 bases at V and 0 bases at J, with 14 bases in the middle. Germline V gives CDR1 SGHTA, CDR2 FQGNSA. The CDR3 nucleotides are TGTGCCAGCAGCCGGGGAGCGTTCAGCTCCTACAATGAGCAGTTCTTC. It encodes CASSRGAFSSYNEQFF.

V usage is TRBV10-3 and J usage is TRBJ2-5, with 9 bases matching TRBD2. The trim removed 7 bases at V and 3 bases at J, leaving 3 bases unmatched. The CDR3 extends over 13 amino acids. In germline, CDR1 is ENHRY, CDR2 SYGVKD. CDR3 protein: CAIKPSGEETQYF. The CDR3 DNA reads as TGTGCCATCAAGCCTAGCGGGGAAGAGACCCAGTACTTC.

This clone was detected only once. The gene calls are TRBV20-1 and TRBJ2-7; D may be TRBD2 (5 bases). The CDR3 has 11 residues. The V end lost 3 bases, the J end lost 3 bases, and 6 bases lay between the germline ends. Germline loops: CDR1 DFQATT, CDR2 SNEGSKA (reference sequence). The CDR3 nucleotides read TGCAGTGCTAGGAGGGACTACGAGCAGTACTTC. This gives the protein CSARRDYEQYF.

The rearrangement joins TRBV4-2 to TRBJ2-7; perhaps TRBD2 as D (5 bases). V gave up 0 bases and J gave up 1 base, with 10 bases separating them. Germline CDR1 reads LGHNA; CDR2 reads YNFKEQ. The CDR3 runs 15 residues. CDR3 nucleotides: TGTGCCAGCAGCCAAGACCCCGGGGAATCCTACGAGCAGTACTTC. Translated: CASSQDPGESYEQYF.

The gene calls are TRBV12-5 and TRBJ1-6; maybe TRBD1 (5 bases). CDR3 length: 15 residues. CDR1 and CDR2 (germline): LGHNT, FRNRAP. V was shortened by 5 bases and J by 1 base, with 9 bases between the two germline ends. The CDR3 sequence is CASGPGSSYNSPLHF. CDR3 in DNA: TGTGCTAGTGGTCCAGGGTCATCCTATAATTCACCCCTCCACTTT. The whole variable domain, remainder taken from reference TRBV12-5 and TRBJ1-6, is DARVTQTPRHKVTEMGQEVTMRCQPILGHNTVFWYRQTMMQGLELLAYFRNRAPLDDSGMPKDRFSAEMPDATLATLKIQPSEPRDSAVYFCASGPGSSYNSPLHFGNGTRLTVT.

The chain employs TRBV24-1 and TRBJ1-6; D is uncertain. The germline V and J ends were trimmed by 3 bases and 8 bases, with 13 bases remaining between them. This CDR3 contains 15 residues. Germline assignment: CDR1 KGHDR and CDR2 SFDVKD. In DNA, the CDR3 is TGTGCCACCAGTGATACGATAAGGCCCTATTCACCCCTCCACTTT. Protein product: CATSDTIRPYSPLHF.

This clone was observed a single time. The chain has TRBV7-2 and TRBJ2-1; 13 bases align to TRBD2. V lost 2 bases to trimming and J lost 9 bases; unmatched junction nucleotides: 10. CDR1 is SGHTA and CDR2 is FQGNSA in the germline V gene. The CDR3 runs to 17 residues. The CDR3: CASSLRLRTSGSGEQFF. CDR3 DNA sequence: TGTGCCAGCAGCTTACGTCTTCGGACTAGCGGGAGTGGTGAGCAGTTCTTC.

This chain's CDR3 is CAWSQALGHEQYF. CDR3 bases: TGTGCCTGGAGTCAGGCTCTTGGCCACGAGCAGTACTTC. The chain recombines TRBV30 with TRBJ2-7, with unresolved D. The germline V gene has CDR1 GTSNPN and CDR2 SVGIG (reference sequence). Trimming took off 2 bases at V and 5 bases at J, with 13 bases between the two ends. CDR3 size: 13 residues. Together with reference TRBV30 and TRBJ2-7, the CDR3 gives the full variable domain: SQTIHQWPATLVQPVGSPLSLECTVEGTSNPNLYWYRQAAGRGLQLLFYSVGIGQISSEVPQNLSASRPQDRQFILSSKKLLLSDSGFYLCAWSQALGHEQYFGPGTRLTVT.

V and J are TRBV2 and TRBJ2-7, with 7 bases matching TRBD1. This CDR3 has 15 amino acids. J was trimmed by 3 bases and V by 3 bases; bases with no gene match: 8. Germline-derived CDR1 and CDR2 are SNHLY and FYNNEI. This chain's CDR3 is CASSDPDRQGYEQYF. The CDR3 coding sequence is TGTGCCAGCAGTGATCCGGACAGGCAAGGCTACGAGCAGTACTTC.

This rearrangement joins TRBV27 to TRBJ2-2, with 8 positions matching TRBD1. The length of the CDR3 is 15 residues. Germline-derived CDR1 and CDR2 are MNHEY and SMNVEV (reference sequence). V lost 2 bases and J lost 8; bases outside the gene matches: 7. CDR3 in amino acids: CASSLVDRGGGELFF. CDR3 DNA: TGTGCCAGCAGTTTAGTCGACAGGGGCGGGGGGGAGCTGTTTTTT.

The chain joins TRBV19 to TRBJ2-1; maybe TRBD1 (6 bases). The V end lost 0 bases, the J end lost 2 bases, and 8 bases lay between the germline ends. Germline V gene lookup returns CDR1 LNHDA and CDR2 SQIVND (reference sequence). The CDR3 is made up of 15 amino acids. CDR3 bases: TGTGCCAGTAGTATAGAAGGACAGACCTACAATGAGCAGTTCTTC. The encoded protein is CASSIEGQTYNEQFF.

The CDR3 sequence: CASSLDKAGLGDTQYF. CDR3 nucleotide sequence: TGTGCCAGCAGCTTGGATAAAGCGGGACTGGGGGATACGCAGTATTTT. V and J are TRBV11-3 and TRBJ2-3; 7 bases match TRBD2. The CDR3 runs to 16 residues. Per germline, CDR1 SGHNT and CDR2 YENEEA. V shed 3 bases and J 6 bases; nucleotides not matched to a gene: 12.

This sequence joins TRBV27 and TRBJ1-1; weak D call: TRBD1 (6 bases). The germline V gene has CDR1 MNHEY and CDR2 SMNVEV (reference sequence). Trimming cost V 3 bases and J 6 bases, with 8 bases left between them. This CDR3 region has 12 residues. The CDR3 nucleotides read TGTGCCAGCAGTTTCGAGGGGGCTGAAGCTTTCTTT. The encoded protein is CASSFEGAEAFF.

The chain employs TRBV5-1 and TRBJ2-3; no clear D. The V gene's germline CDR1 is SGHRS and CDR2 YFSETQ. Trimming took off 4 bases at V and 2 bases at J, with 5 bases between the two ends. This CDR3 is built from 12 residues. As DNA, the CDR3 is TGCGCCAGCAGCCCGACCACAGATACGCAGTATTTT. Protein product: CASSPTTDTQYF.

The chain carries TRBV7-2 and TRBJ2-7; possible D gene TRBD2, 5 bases. The V gene lost 1 base and the J gene lost 9 bases, with 16 bases spanning the gap. CDR3 length: 14 residues. CDR1 is SGHTA and CDR2 is FQGNSA in the germline V gene. The CDR3, as DNA: TGTGCCAGCAGCTTAGTTTCCGGGGAAGATGGGCAGTACTTC. Translation: CASSLVSGEDGQYF.

The chain has TRBV30 and TRBJ1-4, with 8 bases that match TRBD1. The CDR3 runs 16 residues. Trimming took 0 bases from V and 8 from J; bases not matched to a gene: 11. Germline V gene data show CDR1 as GTSNPN and CDR2 as SVGIG (reference sequence). In DNA form, the CDR3 reads TGTGCCTGGAGTGTACCCGGGGCGGACAGGGCGGAAAAACTGTTTTTT. As protein: CAWSVPGADRAEKLFF.

This clone showed up just once. J is TRBJ2-3 and V is TRBV11-2, with 7 bases lining up with TRBD2. The CDR3 runs 16 residues. V was clipped by 3 bases and J by 2 bases; unmatched bases: 8. Looked up from germline, CDR1 is SGHAT and CDR2 is FQNNGV. CDR3 nucleotide sequence: TGTGCCAGCAGCTTCCGGACCGGGACTACCACAGATACGCAGTATTTT. It encodes CASSFRTGTTTDTQYF.

The rearrangement joins TRBV3-1 (or the pseudogene TRBV3-2) to TRBJ2-4, with D perhaps matching TRBD1 or TRBD2 (6 bases each). The germline CDR1 and CDR2 sequences are LGHDT and YNNKEL (reference sequence). Trimming cost V 1 base and J 0 bases, with 19 bases left between them. The CDR3 is 19 residues long. This CDR3 is CASSQGAPQGLRAKNIQYF. The CDR3 region has the DNA TGTGCCAGCAGCCAAGGAGCCCCACAGGGACTTCGAGCCAAAAACATTCAGTACTTC.